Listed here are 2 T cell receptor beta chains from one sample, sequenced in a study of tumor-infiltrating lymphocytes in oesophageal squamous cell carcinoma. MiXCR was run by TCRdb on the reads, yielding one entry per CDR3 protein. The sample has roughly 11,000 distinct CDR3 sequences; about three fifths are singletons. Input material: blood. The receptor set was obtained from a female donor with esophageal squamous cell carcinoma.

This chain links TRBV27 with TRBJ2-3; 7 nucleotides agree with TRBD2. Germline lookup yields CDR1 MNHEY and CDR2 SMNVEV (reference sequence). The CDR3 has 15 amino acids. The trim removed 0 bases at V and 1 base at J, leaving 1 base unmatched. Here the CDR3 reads CASSLSRGGTDTQYF. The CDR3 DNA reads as TGTGCCAGCAGTTTATCCCGGGGGGGCACAGATACGCAGTATTTT.

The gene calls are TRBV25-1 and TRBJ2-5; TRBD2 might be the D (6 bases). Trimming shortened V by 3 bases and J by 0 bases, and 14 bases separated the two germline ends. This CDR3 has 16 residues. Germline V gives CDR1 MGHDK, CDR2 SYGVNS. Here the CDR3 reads CASSDPLAAHQETQYF. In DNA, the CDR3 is TGTGCCAGCAGTGACCCACTAGCAGCCCACCAAGAGACCCAGTACTTC.